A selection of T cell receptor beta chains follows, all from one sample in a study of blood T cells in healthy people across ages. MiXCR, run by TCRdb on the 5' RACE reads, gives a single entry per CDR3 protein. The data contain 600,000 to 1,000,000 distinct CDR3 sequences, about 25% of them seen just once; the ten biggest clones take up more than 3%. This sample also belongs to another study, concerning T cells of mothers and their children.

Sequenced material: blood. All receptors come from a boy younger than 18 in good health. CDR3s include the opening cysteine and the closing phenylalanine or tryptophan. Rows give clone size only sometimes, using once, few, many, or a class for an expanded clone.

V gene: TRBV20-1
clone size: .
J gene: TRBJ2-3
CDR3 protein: CSARGLTSGSLPDTQYF

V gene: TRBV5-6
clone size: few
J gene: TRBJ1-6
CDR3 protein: CASSSEGPYNNSPLHF

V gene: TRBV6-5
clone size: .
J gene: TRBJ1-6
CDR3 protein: CASSFDRGNSPLHF

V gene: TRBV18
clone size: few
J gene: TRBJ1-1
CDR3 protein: CASSPYAGGRLNTEAFF

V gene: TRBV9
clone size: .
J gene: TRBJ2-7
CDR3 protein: CASSLSPGGNSGGADEQYF

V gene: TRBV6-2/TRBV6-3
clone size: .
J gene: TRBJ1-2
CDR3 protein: CASSYSGGLRYGYTF

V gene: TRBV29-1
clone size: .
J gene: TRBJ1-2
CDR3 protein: CSARRQGSTYGYTF

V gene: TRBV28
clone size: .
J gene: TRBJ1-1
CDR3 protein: CASSQTTGGSYTEAFF

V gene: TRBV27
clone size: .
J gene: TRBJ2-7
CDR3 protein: CASSDRVSHEQYF

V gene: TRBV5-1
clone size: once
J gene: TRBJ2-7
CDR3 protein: CASSLEGQPDGEQYF